This T cell receptor (beta chain) is from a study of T cell changes during pregnancy in multiple sclerosis. Produced via immunoSEQ multiplex PCR; TCRdb's table is partial and in-frame only. The table lists tens of thousands of clones, roughly 89% of them singletons. From germline, CDR1 is SEHNR and CDR2 FQNEAQ (reference sequence). The CDR3 is 15 amino acids. V shed 6 bases and J shed 1 base, with 10 bases lying between them. This sequence joins TRBV7-9 and TRBJ2-6; tentatively, D is TRBD1 (6 bases). The receptor comes from a female donor in good health, enrolled as a control in a pregnancy study. This material consisted of peripheral blood, taken after pregnancy. CDR3 sequence (DNA): TGTGCCAGCAGAAGGACAGTTTCTGGGGCCAACGTCCTGACTTTC. This encodes CASRRTVSGANVLTF.